Presented here are 24 T cell receptor beta chains from one specimen sequenced in a study of T cell changes during pregnancy in multiple sclerosis. Here immunoSEQ multiplex PCR was the method, and the copy in TCRdb shows in-frame clones only, minus some. The repertoire includes 100,000 or so clones, around 90% of them detected once, and more than 0.95% sits in the top ten. Specimen: peripheral blood, collected in the second trimester of pregnancy. The receptors derive from a female donor with multiple sclerosis, enrolled in a pregnancy study.

This rearrangement joins TRBV4-2 to TRBJ2-3, with 10 bases identical to TRBD2. V trimming: 5 bases; J trimming: 1 base; junction bases outside the gene matches: 12. Germline lookup yields CDR1 LGHNA and CDR2 YNFKEQ. The CDR3 runs 18 residues. In nucleotides, the CDR3 is TGTGCCAGCAGCGTCCAGGGGGGGAGCGGGAGGGGCACAGATACGCAGTATTTT. It yields the protein CASSVQGGSGRGTDTQYF.

V usage is TRBV28 and J usage is TRBJ2-6, with 7 positions matching TRBD2. Germline values: CDR1 MDHEN, CDR2 SYDVKM. This CDR3 spans 19 amino acids. The V segment lost 5 bases and the J segment 1 base; nucleotides outside the gene matches: 14. The CDR3 bases are TGTGCCAGCAGTGGAGCGGGATCGTATCCCCCTTCTGGGGCCAACGTCCTGACTTTC. Residues: CASSGAGSYPPSGANVLTF.

The J gene is TRBJ2-1, the V gene TRBV19; D is perhaps TRBD2 (6 bases). Between the trimmed V and J ends, which lost 2 bases and 0 bases, there was a span of 14 bases. This CDR3 is 17 amino acids long. The germline V gene has CDR1 LNHDA and CDR2 SQIVND (reference sequence). Written as DNA, the CDR3 is TGTGCCAGTAGTATAAAGGGTTCGGGGGTCTCCTACAATGAGCAGTTCTTC. It encodes CASSIKGSGVSYNEQFF.

The chain combines TRBV5-1 with TRBJ2-5; 13 bases are a match to TRBD2. The CDR3 runs to 15 residues. CDR1 SGHRS and CDR2 YFSETQ come from the germline V gene. Unmatched junction bases numbered 7, after V lost 7 bases and J lost 4 bases. The CDR3 DNA reads as TGCGCCAGCGGGGCCGGACTAGCGGGAGTAGAGACCCAGTACTTC. Translated: CASGAGLAGVETQYF.

The chain combines TRBV5-4 with TRBJ2-7; 8 bases are a match to TRBD2. From germline, CDR1 is SGHNT and CDR2 YYREEE (reference sequence). The trim removed 0 bases at V and 4 bases at J, leaving 6 bases unmatched. The CDR3 loop spans 15 amino acids. CDR3 sequence reads: CASSLEAGAIYEQYF. The CDR3 DNA reads as TGTGCCAGCAGCTTGGAAGCGGGAGCGATTTACGAGCAGTACTTC.

V is TRBV25-1 and J is TRBJ2-6; TRBD1 agrees at 9 bases. Germline V gives CDR1 MGHDK, CDR2 SYGVNS. V gave up 5 bases and J gave up 2 bases; unmatched junction bases: 4. The CDR3 runs 16 residues. In DNA, the CDR3 is TGTGCCAGCAGTTTCACAGGGGGCGCTGGGGCCAACGTCCTGACTTTC. Translation gives CASSFTGGAGANVLTF. The variable domain in full, completed from reference TRBV25-1 and TRBJ2-6, reads EADIYQTPRYLVIGTGKKITLECSQTMGHDKMYWYQQDPGMELHLIHYSYGVNSTEKGDLSSESTVSRIRTEHFPLTLESARPSHTSQYLCASSFTGGAGANVLTFGAGSRLTVL.

The chain is built from TRBV5-1 and TRBJ2-5; 11 nucleotides match TRBD2. The CDR3 runs to 16 residues. V shed 6 bases, J shed 1 base, and the junction held 8 bases outside the gene matches. Germline V gene lookup returns CDR1 SGHRS and CDR2 YFSETQ. The CDR3 region is CASTRLAGRSQETQYF. CDR3 coding DNA: TGCGCCAGCACCAGACTAGCGGGGCGCTCCCAAGAGACCCAGTACTTC.

The rearrangement joins TRBV5-1 to TRBJ2-3; D is ambiguous. Germline assignment: CDR1 SGHRS and CDR2 YFSETQ. The V and J ends lost 7 bases and 0 bases respectively, with 18 bases between them. The CDR3 covers 16 residues. The CDR3 protein is CASRPGPPRSTDTQYF. DNA of the CDR3: TGCGCCAGCCGGCCGGGTCCCCCACGAAGCACAGATACGCAGTATTTT.

The chain recombines TRBV5-6 with TRBJ2-1; D is possibly TRBD2 (6 bases). V was pared by 4 bases and J by 0 bases, with 20 bases between. This CDR3 comprises 18 residues. Germline V gene data show CDR1 as SGHDT and CDR2 as YYEEEE. The CDR3 reads CASSTPLAPLSSYNEQFF. The CDR3 nucleotides read TGTGCCAGCAGCACTCCACTAGCACCACTAAGCTCCTACAATGAGCAGTTCTTC.

The genes are TRBV6-1 and TRBJ2-7; D possibly corresponds to TRBD1 (7 bases). The CDR3 is 15 residues long. Germline CDR1 and CDR2: MNHNS and SASEGT. V lost 4 bases and J lost 3, with 16 bases in between. CDR3 coding DNA: TGTGCCAGCAGTGCTTCTCGCCAGGGGGGCTACGAGCAGTACTTC. This gives the protein CASSASRQGGYEQYF.

The chain uses TRBV5-1 and TRBJ1-5; 7 bases are a match to TRBD1. The J segment lost 11 bases and the V segment lost 4 bases, leaving 9 bases of the junction unmatched. The germline CDR1 and CDR2 sequences are SGHRS and YFSETQ. This CDR3 has 13 residues. The CDR3 sequence is CASSPGGQGAQHF. DNA of the CDR3: TGCGCCAGCAGCCCAGGGGGTCAAGGGGCCCAGCATTTT.

The chain uses TRBV29-1 and TRBJ2-7; the D gene is possibly TRBD2 (5 bases). This CDR3 is built from 12 residues. The V and J ends lost 6 bases and 6 bases respectively, with 15 bases between them. Germline assignment: CDR1 SQVTM and CDR2 ANQGSEA. CDR3 in DNA: TGCAGCGTCGCCAGAGGAAGCGGCGAGCAGTACTTC. Amino acid sequence: CSVARGSGEQYF.

The chain combines TRBV5-1 with TRBJ1-2; a possible D gene is TRBD1 (6 bases). The germline V gene has CDR1 SGHRS and CDR2 YFSETQ. The V end was cut by 0 bases, the J end by 6 bases, with 6 bases between. The CDR3 runs 12 residues. The CDR3 DNA sequence: TGCGCCAGCAGCTTGGCAGGGGATGGCTACACCTTC. This translates into CASSLAGDGYTF.

The chain employs TRBV27 and TRBJ2-1, with 8 bases lining up with TRBD2. V lost 5 bases, J lost 7 bases, and 10 bases stayed unmatched. Germline V gene lookup returns CDR1 MNHEY and CDR2 SMNVEV (reference sequence). This CDR3 spans 15 amino acids. The CDR3 region is CASSLPGGAGNEQFF. CDR3 coding DNA: TGTGCCAGCAGTCTCCCCGGGGGGGCCGGGAATGAGCAGTTCTTC.

The chain links TRBV5-4 to TRBJ2-3, with 7 bases aligning to TRBD1. J gave up 3 bases and V 4 bases, and 11 bases lay outside the gene matches. Germline CDR1 is SGHNT and CDR2 is YYREEE (reference sequence). The CDR3 totals 16 residues. The CDR3 DNA reads TGTGCCAGCAGCCCAAACAACAGGGGAGCGACAGATACGCAGTATTTT. The encoded protein is CASSPNNRGATDTQYF.

The chain employs TRBV4-2 and TRBJ1-1, with D possibly being TRBD1 (6 bases). V lost 0 bases to trimming and J lost 5 bases, with 16 bases between them. The CDR3 covers 16 residues. The germline V gene encodes CDR1 LGHNA and CDR2 YNFKEQ. The CDR3 DNA reads as TGTGCCAGCAGCCAAGATAGTGGGCCAGGGGATACTGAAGCTTTCTTT. Encoded protein: CASSQDSGPGDTEAFF.

The chain is built from TRBV7-2 and TRBJ1-5; D is perhaps TRBD1 (6 bases). Deletions cut 3 bases from V and 5 bases from J, with 11 bases between. CDR3 size: 14 residues. Looked up from germline, CDR1 is SGHTA and CDR2 is FQGNSA. This CDR3 reads CASSFAGVDQPQHF. The CDR3 nucleotides read TGTGCCAGCAGCTTTGCAGGGGTAGATCAGCCCCAGCATTTT.

V and J are TRBV6-5 and TRBJ1-2; tentative D call: TRBD1 (5 bases). The CDR3 runs 14 residues. V was clipped by 6 bases and J by 4 bases, with 15 bases between them. Looked up from germline, CDR1 is MNHEY and CDR2 is SVGAGI. CDR3 DNA sequence: TGTGCCAGCAGAGAACCCACAGGCCTCTATGGCTACACCTTC. Its translation is CASREPTGLYGYTF.

The CDR3: CASSSKGGRETGELFF. As DNA, the CDR3 is TGTGCCAGCAGCTCAAAGGGCGGGAGAGAGACCGGGGAGCTGTTTTTT. V is TRBV7-3 and J is TRBJ2-2, with 7 bases identical to TRBD2. Germline CDR1 SGHTA, CDR2 FQGTGA. The junction had 10 bases not matched to a gene; V was cut back by 4 bases and J by 5 bases. The CDR3 loop spans 16 amino acids.

V is TRBV5-6 and J is TRBJ1-1; TRBD1 matches at 7 bases. The CDR3 runs to 16 residues. The V gene's germline CDR1 is SGHDT and CDR2 YYEEEE. Trimming at V came to 6 bases and at J to 2 bases, leaving 13 bases not matched to a gene. DNA of the CDR3: TGTGCCAGCACTTTCCGCGTGGGGACAGACAACACTGAAGCTTTCTTT. It translates to CASTFRVGTDNTEAFF.

The chain links TRBV27 to TRBJ2-3; 8 bases are a match to TRBD1. CDR1 is MNHEY, CDR2 SMNVEV, per germline (reference sequence). This CDR3 is built from 14 residues. J gave up 4 bases and V 5 bases, and 5 bases lay outside the gene matches. The CDR3: CASSLGQGADTQYF. The CDR3 DNA sequence: TGTGCCAGCAGTCTCGGACAGGGAGCAGATACGCAGTATTTT.

This clone came up a few times. The rearrangement joins TRBV11-2 to TRBJ2-7; possible D gene TRBD2, 6 bases. This CDR3 has 15 residues. V lost 1 base and J lost 3, with 13 bases in between. Germline lookup yields CDR1 SGHAT and CDR2 FQNNGV. The CDR3 spells CASSLGGTGVYEQYF. The CDR3 bases are TGTGCCAGCAGCTTAGGCGGGACGGGGGTCTACGAGCAGTACTTC.

A single count supports this clone. This chain uses TRBV6-1 with TRBJ2-7; D might be TRBD2 (5 bases). The V end was cut by 7 bases, the J end by 0 bases, with 16 bases between. The CDR3 runs 15 residues. Germline loops: CDR1 MNHNS, CDR2 SASEGT. The CDR3 DNA follows: TGTGCCAGCACCGGGGTAAAACTGAGCTCCTACGAGCAGTACTTC. Encoded protein: CASTGVKLSSYEQYF.

The chain combines TRBV28 with TRBJ2-6, with 7 bases aligning to TRBD1. The germline V gene encodes CDR1 MDHEN and CDR2 SYDVKM. The CDR3 totals 17 residues. After removal of 5 bases from V and 1 base from J, the junction contained 8 bases not matched to a gene. As DNA, the CDR3 is TGTGCCAGCAGTCGGGACAGTCCGAGTTCTGGGGCCAACGTCCTGACTTTC. The encoded protein is CASSRDSPSSGANVLTF. Using reference TRBV28 and TRBJ2-6 for the parts outside the CDR3, the full variable domain is DVKVTQSSRYLVKRTGEKVFLECVQDMDHENMFWYRQDPGLGLRLIYFSYDVKMKEKGDIPEGYSVSREKKERFSLILESASTNQTSMYLCASSRDSPSSGANVLTFGAGSRLTVL.